This entry features one T cell receptor (beta chain) sequence. A few counts support this clonotype. It lacks a known antigen. Base qualities are not recorded, but no much larger clone differs from it by a single base. The data derive from a study of human T cells and chemical hapten exposure (dated by TCRdb to 2020 to 2023). Describing the broader study: For sensitization, 2% DPC in acetone was applied to a roughly 2 cm by roughly 2 cm area of upper inner arm skin. The mostly female patient cohort included alopecia areata with under or over 50% scalp involvement, alopecia totalis and alopecia universalis. Blood was sampled from patients pre-sensitization (week 0) and at 2, 6 and about 24 weeks after DPC sensitization. Peripheral blood TCR repertoire changes were tracked in vivo in alopecia patients during primary and secondary sensitization to the hapten diphenylcyclopropenone (DPC). Weekly therapeutic DPC doses were additionally applied to the scalp of patients throughout the approximately 24-week study period. Libraries were pooled for sequencing, and per-sample TCR yields varied mainly because of small differences in library volumes within the pool. Blood for TCR sequencing was provided by twenty-nine alopecia patients at one to four time points (pre-sensitization, 2, 6 and 24 weeks). Patch testing was performed on the upper back with Finn chambers containing 0.01% DPC, and the patch tests were scored after 6 days according to International Contact Dermatitis Research Group standards. What the research found in general, with its limitations: DPC sensitization did not change how many TCRs were above 1 in 1000 frequency, and no evidence was found of alterations in global repertoire structure. After repeated subsampling, the strength of the expansion versus patch-test correlation and the threshold at which it became significant changed. Compared with pre-sensitization or healthy control sets, expanded TCRs formed significantly more large CDR3 similarity clusters, which is consistent with antigen-driven responses. A positive correlation was found between the number of PT1 expanded TCRs and patch test score, with significance reached at thresholds 8, 16 and 32 but not 4. All patients had alopecia, a presumed autoimmune disease, so their immune response might differ from that of healthy individuals.

Preparation of the library involved RACE. Sequencing took place on a NextSeq 500. During library preparation, unique molecular identifiers were attached to individual cDNA molecules so that TCRs could be counted in a quantitative, reproducible way. Each blood RNA sample was used to sequence both TCR alpha and TCR beta chains. Per the source publication's procedure: A median of roughly 100,000 TCRs per sample was observed, with a range of about 23,224 to 690,600. The Decombinator software suite was used to annotate the V, J and CDR3 of the TCR reads. To make PS versus PT1 abundance plots, every sample was subsampled to the same number of TCRs (28,000). Expanded TCRs were defined as absent before sensitization and observed at least eight times at the 2-week time point. The public sequencing data were trimmed at Q25 with fastp and processed into clonotypes with MiXCR by TCRdb, which kept only in-frame beta chains. Rows with a matching CDR3 protein are joined into one entry that keeps the most common DNA and genes. These V and J calls are TCRdb output, not the study's own analysis. This sample comprises about 270,000 distinct CDR3 sequences, almost 8% of them detected only once. 0.9% to 1.5% of the sample goes to the ten largest clones.

Measured from the cysteine to the phenylalanine, the CDR3 is 15 residues long. CDR3 DNA is the only sequence kept; it has 45 bases, read in frame from the first base. V sheds 1 base and J sheds 4 bases, leaving 13 bases between their ends. For CDR1 and CDR2, the germline V gene lists MGHRA and YSYEKL. The meaning of the sample's time point label: pre-sensitization, week 0. This specimen's treatment or condition label, per the study, means: therapeutic diphenylcyclopropenone sensitization with weekly scalp DPC. At each patch-test visit, blood was drawn before the patch test was applied. Patients were considered eligible if aged 18 to 70, diagnosed with alopecia and deemed suitable for DPC therapy, and patients were excluded if pregnant. Total RNA was extracted from unfractionated whole blood that had been collected in Tempus Blood RNA tubes.

The sample was whole blood, taken in connection with sensitization to the hapten diphenylcyclopropenone (DPC). This clonotype was obtained from a man in his late teens or twenties with alopecia areata. Some clones in this sample may be carry-over from other donors' samples. The rearrangement combines TRBV4-1 with TRBJ1-1; the D gene lacks a confident call. The CDR3 in this case is CASSQGPQRATEAFF. DNA sequence: TGCGCCAGCAGCCAAGGACCACAGAGGGCCACTGAAGCTTTCTTT.